Below are 20 T cell receptor beta chains sequenced from a single sample in a study of T cells in Graves' hyperthyroidism and ophthalmopathy. Template material for amplifying TCR beta CDR3 regions consisted of RNA transcripts. The HTBI primer set drove a first-round RT-PCR of the TCR CDR3. TCRdb redid the calling of the multiplex PCR reads with MiXCR, one entry per CDR3 protein. Found here are around 560,000 distinct CDR3 sequences, over 15% of them singletons; the top ten hold around 19%. Sequencing input: blood. The receptors here all came from a woman between 18 and 30 years old with Graves' hyperthyroidism.

The V and J genes are TRBV20-1 and TRBJ2-7; 7 nucleotides agree with TRBD2. The CDR3 sequence is 14 residues long. Germline CDR1 reads DFQATT; CDR2 reads SNEGSKA (reference sequence). V lost 6 bases, J lost 3 bases, and 11 bases stayed unmatched. The CDR3 loop is CSAGGEASNYEQYF. DNA for the CDR3: TGCAGTGCGGGGGGGGAGGCGAGCAACTACGAGCAGTACTTC.

In this sample, this clonotype turned up many times. The chain has TRBV20-1 and TRBJ1-1; D not certain. Germline lookup yields CDR1 DFQATT and CDR2 SNEGSKA (reference sequence). V lost 6 bases to trimming and J lost 0 bases, with 11 bases between them. CDR3 size: 13 residues. CDR3 nucleotides: TGCAGTGCAGAAGGGAACCTGAACACTGAAGCTTTCTTT. It encodes CSAEGNLNTEAFF.

This clonotype came up many times. The rearrangement links TRBV20-1 to TRBJ2-7; D is possibly TRBD2 (6 bases). Trimming pared 3 bases from V and 3 bases from J, leaving 18 bases between. In germline, CDR1 is DFQATT, CDR2 SNEGSKA (reference sequence). The CDR3 loop spans 15 amino acids. CDR3: CSASPQGRINYEQYF. The CDR3 DNA reads as TGCAGTGCTAGCCCCCAAGGGAGGATTAACTACGAGCAGTACTTC.

This clonotype was recorded a few times. The chain carries TRBV27 and TRBJ2-7; 9 bases match TRBD2. CDR3 length: 15 residues. With 3 bases clipped from V and 6 bases from J, the junction kept 9 bases outside the gene matches. The germline gives CDR1 MNHEY, CDR2 SMNVEV (reference sequence). The CDR3 DNA sequence: TGTGCCAGCAGTTTTGGTAGCGGGAGAGGGGCCGAGCAGTACTTC. It is translated as CASSFGSGRGAEQYF.

As for this clonotype: Without the conserved terminal phenylalanine or tryptophan, this CDR3 likely stems from a read error. The chain carries TRBV12-3 or TRBV12-4 and TRBJ2-5; 10 positions agree with TRBD2. The V and J ends lost 5 bases and 3 bases, in that order; junction bases with no gene match: 3. This CDR3 is built from 14 residues. In DNA form, the CDR3 reads TGTGCCAGCAGTGGAGCGGGGGGGGAAGAGACCCAGTACCTC. It encodes CASSGAGGEETQYL.

This clonotype showed up just a few times. The V call is TRBV14, the J call TRBJ2-4; maybe TRBD2 (6 bases). The CDR3 is made up of 11 amino acids. Germline V gives CDR1 SGHDN, CDR2 FVKESK. Trimming cost V 4 bases and J 10 bases, with 8 bases left between them. The chain's CDR3 is CASSPGSIQYF. Written as DNA, the CDR3 is TGTGCCAGCAGCCCCGGGAGTATTCAGTACTTC.

This clonotype was observed at least ten times. The chain employs TRBV3-1 and TRBJ1-2; D not certain. Germline V CDR1 and CDR2: LGHDT, YNNKEL (reference sequence). CDR3 length: 12 amino acids. Trimming stripped 4 bases from V and 1 base from J, with 4 bases between. CDR3 protein: CASSRRNYGYTF. CDR3 nucleotide sequence: TGTGCCAGCAGCCGCCGTAACTATGGCTACACCTTC.

This clonotype was recorded many times. The V gene is TRBV27, the J gene TRBJ2-7; TRBD2 aligns across 7 bases. Germline V lookup: CDR1 MNHEY, CDR2 SMNVEV (reference sequence). The ends lost 6 bases at V and 3 bases at J; junction bases unmatched: 8. CDR3 length: 14 residues. CDR3 DNA: TGTGCCAGCAGCGTAGCGGGCAAAAACTACGAGCAGTACTTC. Translating it yields CASSVAGKNYEQYF.

In the case of this clonotype: A much bigger clone sits one base away, suggesting this may be a read error. The chain's CDR3 is CASNHRDRAYEQFF. In nucleotides, the CDR3 is TGTGCCAGCAACCACCGGGACAGAGCCTACGAGCAGTTCTTC. This chain connects TRBV6-1 to TRBJ2-1; TRBD1 matches 7 bases. The CDR3 covers 14 residues. The junction had 13 bases not matched to a gene; V was cut back by 7 bases and J by 10 bases. Germline CDR1 MNHNS, CDR2 SASEGT.

There are a few counts of this clonotype. The chain combines TRBV20-1 with TRBJ2-3; 8 bases are a match to TRBD1. The CDR3 is 16 amino acids. The junction had 12 bases not matched to a gene; V was cut back by 4 bases and J by 3 bases. CDR1 is DFQATT, CDR2 SNEGSKA, per germline (reference sequence). In nucleotides, the CDR3 is TGCAGTGCTACAGGCGGCGGACAGGGCGCGACAGATACGCAGTATTTT. This encodes CSATGGGQGATDTQYF.

This clonotype has at least ten counts. The J gene is TRBJ2-6, the V gene TRBV6-2 or TRBV6-3; tentative D call: TRBD1 (7 bases). The CDR3 is 18 residues long. V lost 2 bases, J lost 0 bases, and 14 bases lay in between. Germline CDR1 MNHEY, CDR2 SVGEGT. CDR3 sequence: CASSYGGDSSSGANVLTF. Here the CDR3 DNA reads TGTGCCAGCAGTTACGGCGGGGACAGCAGCTCTGGGGCCAACGTCCTGACTTTC.

This clonotype was seen a few times. The V call is TRBV4-1, the J call TRBJ2-1; 9 bases align to TRBD2. The CDR3 is 15 amino acids. V shed 1 base, J shed 10 bases, and the junction held 8 bases outside the gene matches. Per the germline V gene, CDR1 is MGHRA and CDR2 is YSYEKL. The CDR3, as DNA: TGCGCCAGCAGCCAAGGCCTAGCGGGGATTCGAGAGCAGTTCTTC. Its translation is CASSQGLAGIREQFF.

This clonotype was counted many times. The chain is built from TRBV7-2 and TRBJ1-1; D not resolved. Trimming removed 2 bases at V and 6 bases at J, with 10 bases between. The length of the CDR3 is 13 residues. The germline V gene encodes CDR1 SGHTA and CDR2 FQGNSA. The CDR3 sequence: CASSLTFGPEAFF. The CDR3 coding sequence is TGTGCCAGCAGCTTAACCTTTGGCCCTGAAGCTTTCTTT.

V gene TRBV20-1 combines with J gene TRBJ2-3, with D possibly TRBD2 on 6 matching bases. This CDR3 spans 15 amino acids. The ends were cut back, 1 base at V and 6 bases at J, with 17 bases in the middle. Germline CDR1 and CDR2: DFQATT and SNEGSKA (reference sequence). The CDR3, as DNA: TGCAGTGCTAGAGGTCCCGGGGGAGGTTTCGATACGCAGTATTTT. Its translation: CSARGPGGGFDTQYF.

The genes are TRBV15 and TRBJ1-4; D not certain. V lost 2 bases, J lost 3 bases, and 13 bases lay in between. The CDR3 is 16 amino acids. The germline V gene encodes CDR1 LNHNV and CDR2 YYDKDF (reference sequence). CDR3 residues: CATSRTGRISNEKLFF. CDR3 in DNA: TGTGCCACCAGCAGAACCGGACGGATTTCTAATGAAAAACTGTTTTTT.

This clonotype has a count of ten or more. The chain employs TRBV5-5 and TRBJ1-2, with 7 bases lining up with TRBD1. This CDR3 has 15 residues. J gave up 4 bases and V 4 bases, and 10 bases lay outside the gene matches. Germline values: CDR1 SGHKS, CDR2 YYEKEE (reference sequence). The CDR3 loop reads CASSPDREILYGYTF. DNA of the CDR3: TGTGCCAGCAGCCCCGACAGGGAGATACTCTATGGCTACACCTTC.

The chain joins TRBV10-3 to TRBJ2-5, with 9 bases fitting TRBD2. The trim removed 2 bases at V and 3 bases at J, leaving 7 bases unmatched. The germline CDR1 and CDR2 sequences are ENHRY and SYGVKD. The length of the CDR3 is 16 residues. Here the CDR3 reads CAISEAGGGSKETQYF. The CDR3, as DNA: TGTGCCATCAGTGAGGCGGGGGGGGGCAGTAAAGAGACCCAGTACTTC.

The gene calls are TRBV30 and TRBJ1-1; maybe TRBD1 (5 bases). Trimming left V 3 bases short and J 5 bases short, with 13 bases between. CDR1 and CDR2 from the germline V gene are GTSNPN and SVGIG (reference sequence). CDR3 length equals 13 residues. The CDR3 nucleotides read TGTGCCTGGAGCAGGACAAGCTTTACTGAAGCTTTCTTT. Amino acids: CAWSRTSFTEAFF.

With respect to this clonotype: This may be a read error, as it is one base from a much larger clone. The chain joins TRBV7-9 to TRBJ2-7; tentatively, D is TRBD1 (6 bases). Germline CDR1 and CDR2: SEHNR and FQNEAQ (reference sequence). The CDR3 contains 13 residues. CDR3 residues: CVSSSQGRYEQYF. The DNA of the CDR3 is TGTGTCAGCAGCTCCCAGGGGCGCTACGAGCAGTACTTC.

With respect to this clonotype: Just one base apart from a much larger clone, this may be a read error. V gene TRBV11-2 combines with J gene TRBJ2-7, with 7 bases matching TRBD1. The germline V gene has CDR1 SGHAT and CDR2 FQNNGV. The CDR3 extends over 16 amino acids. The CDR3 reads CASSLDLGRDSYERYF. The DNA of the CDR3 is TGTGCCAGCAGCTTAGATCTGGGTCGGGACAGTTACGAGCGGTACTTC.